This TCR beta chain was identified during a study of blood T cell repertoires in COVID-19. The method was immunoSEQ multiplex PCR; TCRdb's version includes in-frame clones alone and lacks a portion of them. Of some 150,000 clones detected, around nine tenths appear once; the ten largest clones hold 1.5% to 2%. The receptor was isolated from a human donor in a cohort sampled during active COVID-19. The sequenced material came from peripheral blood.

The CDR3 DNA reads TGTGCCAGCAGCAAGACTAGCGCGCTTGAGACAGATACGCAGTATTTT. Its translation: CASSKTSALETDTQYF. V gene TRBV7-6 combines with J gene TRBJ2-3; 8 bases agree with TRBD2. This CDR3 region has 16 residues. J gave up 3 bases and V 5 bases, and 10 bases lay outside the gene matches. Germline V CDR1 and CDR2: SGHVS, FNYEAQ.